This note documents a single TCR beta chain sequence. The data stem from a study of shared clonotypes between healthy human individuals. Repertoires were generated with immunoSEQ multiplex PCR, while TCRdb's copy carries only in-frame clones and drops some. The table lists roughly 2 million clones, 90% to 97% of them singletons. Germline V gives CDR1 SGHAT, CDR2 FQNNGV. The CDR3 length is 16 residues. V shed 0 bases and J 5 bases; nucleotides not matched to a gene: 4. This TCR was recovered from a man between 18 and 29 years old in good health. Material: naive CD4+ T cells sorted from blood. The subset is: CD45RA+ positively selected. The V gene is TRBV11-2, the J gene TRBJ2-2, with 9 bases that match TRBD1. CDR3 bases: TGTGCCAGCAGCTTAGAAACAGGGGGCCGTACCGGGGAGCTGTTTTTT. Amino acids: CASSLETGGRTGELFF.